This TCR beta chain was obtained from a study of CD8+CD57+ T cells in acquired aplastic anemia. General study points: Significant differences in CD8+ Simpson's diversity were not observed between patients and controls.

Profiling that covered TCR beta VDJ and CDR3 relied on genomic DNA as its template. One entry per CDR3 protein, called by TCRdb with MiXCR from the reads. The sample yields 200,000 or so distinct CDR3 sequences, over 60% seen once. V gave up 0 bases and J gave up 4 bases, with 27 bases separating them. The length of the CDR3 is 19 residues. CDR1 is SQVTM, CDR2 ANQGSEA, per germline. As to this clonotype: Its antigen is not identified.

Input material: sorted CD4+, CD8+, or CD8+CD57+ T cells (not recorded which) from PBMCs. This clonotype was sampled from a human donor with severe aplastic anemia or a healthy control (not recorded which). The V gene is TRBV29-1, the J gene TRBJ1-2, with D unresolved. CDR3: CSVEDLPLRTRVWSYGYTF. The DNA of the CDR3 is TGCAGCGTTGAAGATCTTCCCCTCCGAACGAGGGTCTGGAGCTATGGCTACACCTTC.